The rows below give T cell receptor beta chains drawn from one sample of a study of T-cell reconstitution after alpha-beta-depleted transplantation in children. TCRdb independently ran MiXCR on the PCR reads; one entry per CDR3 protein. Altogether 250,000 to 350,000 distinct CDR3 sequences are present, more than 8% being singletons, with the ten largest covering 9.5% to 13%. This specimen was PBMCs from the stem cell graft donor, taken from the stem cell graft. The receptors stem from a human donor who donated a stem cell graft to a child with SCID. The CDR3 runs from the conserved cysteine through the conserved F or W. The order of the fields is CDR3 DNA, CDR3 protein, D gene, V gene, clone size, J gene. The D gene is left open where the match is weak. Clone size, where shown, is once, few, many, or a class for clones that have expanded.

TGTGCCAGCAGCCATCGCTTTCTCAGGGGAGGACCATTCCAAGAGACCCAGTACTTC	CASSHRFLRGGPFQETQYF	-	TRBV7-6	-	TRBJ2-5
TGTGCCAGCAGCCACCTTAGCAATCAGCCCCAGCATTTT	CASSHLSNQPQHF	-	TRBV3-1	-	TRBJ1-5
TGTGCCAGTGGAGGGGGGGTGGACTACGAGCAGTACTTC	CASGGGVDYEQYF	-	TRBV6-1	few	TRBJ2-7
TGTGCCAGCAGCGTAGACGGAGTGGGTGGCTACACCTTC	CASSVDGVGGYTF	-	TRBV9	-	TRBJ1-2
TGCAGTGTAAGACAGGCGGGGGGCCCTTCCGCCTACAATGAGCAGTTCTTC	CSVRQAGGPSAYNEQFF	TRBD2	TRBV20-1	-	TRBJ2-1
TGTGCCAGCAGCTTAGCGGGGGGAAAAAACTATGGCTACACCTTC	CASSLAGGKNYGYTF	-	TRBV11-2	many	TRBJ1-2
TGCAGTGCTCGCCAGACAGGGCTGAATGAAAAACTGTTTTTT	CSARQTGLNEKLFF	TRBD1	TRBV20-1	many	TRBJ1-4
TGTGCCAGCAGTCCCCCCGATCAGCCCCAGCATTTT	CASSPPDQPQHF	-	TRBV12-3/TRBV12-4	few	TRBJ1-5
TGTGCCAGCAGTTACCGGGGGAACAATGAGCAGTTCTTC	CASSYRGNNEQFF	-	TRBV27	many	TRBJ2-1
TGTGCCAGCAGCACCTCCGACAGCCGCTATGGCTACACCTTC	CASSTSDSRYGYTF	-	TRBV5-4	-	TRBJ1-2
TGCGCCAGCAGCCAGCACACAGGGTTCGGGGACACTGAAGCTTTCTTT	CASSQHTGFGDTEAFF	-	TRBV4-1	few	TRBJ1-1
TGCAGTGCTAGGTTTTTGGCATACCCGAATGAGCAGTTCTTC	CSARFLAYPNEQFF	-	TRBV20-1	-	TRBJ2-1
TGTGCCAGCAGTCCCGGGACTAGCGGGGGGGCTACCTACGAGCAGTACTTC	CASSPGTSGGATYEQYF	TRBD2	TRBV6-1	-	TRBJ2-7
TGCAGCGTGAACCCGGAAGACAGGGCCAGCTCCTACAATGAGCAGTTCTTC	CSVNPEDRASSYNEQFF	TRBD1	TRBV29-1	few	TRBJ2-1
TGCGCCAGCAGCCTCTCCGGGGGACCCTACGATGAGCAGTTCTTC	CASSLSGGPYDEQFF	-	TRBV5-1	-	TRBJ2-1
TGTGCCAGCAGCGTAGAGGGGGGAGAGGCCACAGATACGCAGTATTTT	CASSVEGGEATDTQYF	-	TRBV9	few	TRBJ2-3
TGTGCTAGTGGGACCGGGACTAGCGGGGTGACCCAGTACTTC	CASGTGTSGVTQYF	TRBD2	TRBV12-5	many	TRBJ2-5
TGCGCCAGCAGCTTGAGACTAGCGGGGGCTTACAATGAGCAGTTCTTC	CASSLRLAGAYNEQFF	TRBD2	TRBV5-1	-	TRBJ2-1
TGTGCCAGCAGCTTAGAGGGCGGGAATACCTACGAGCAGTACTTC	CASSLEGGNTYEQYF	-	TRBV11-1	few	TRBJ2-7
TGCAGTGCTAGAGATTACAAAGGCGTGAACACTGAAGCTTTCTTT	CSARDYKGVNTEAFF	-	TRBV20-1	few	TRBJ1-1